The clone carrying this TCR beta chain has just a few counts. Its target is unknown. Trimming took 11 bases from V and 4 from J, leaving 18 bases between them. Per germline, CDR1 SEHNR and CDR2 FQNEAQ (reference sequence). This CDR3 contains 14 residues. The data are from a study of cytomegalovirus exposure and HLA in healthy donors. In the study overall: Some 180 million T cells yielded under 130 million unique TCR beta sequences in earlier analysis. Findings of the study overall: Productive status was seen about 87% or about 30% of the time for most TCR beta V segments in an earlier analysis. Researchers reported from a later analysis that most CMV-associated TCR beta chains appeared HLA-restricted.

Both 60 Vbeta primers and 13 Jbeta primers went into the PCR. Per the original methods: Among the unique TCR beta chains that a later analysis counted, roughly 80 million in all, about 10 million were shared. Data came from immunoSEQ multiplex PCR; TCRdb stores just in-frame clones and leaves some out. The DNA gave D and trimming, while V, J and clone size come from that table. The sample has 110,000 to 150,000 clones; around a tenth are singletons. The sequence derives from a man between 50 and 59 years old in good health and CMV-seronegative. Sequenced sample: PBMCs. The gene calls are TRBV7-9 and TRBJ1-3; no reliable D call. The CDR3 loop reads CASHSGAWGNTIYF. The CDR3 DNA reads TGTGCCTCTCACTCCGGTGCTTGGGGAAACACCATATATTTT.